This TCR beta chain comes out of a study of T-cell memory formation after mild COVID-19. Study-level findings and limits: Day 15 to 85 contracting clones showed balanced CD4/CD8; day 15 to 37 expanders favored CD4+. Pre-infection memory carried some responding clones, suggesting that cross-reactive memory joined. CM and EM subsets held most contracting CD4+ clones; EMRA held CD8+ ones.

A word on this clonotype: Its specificity is not known.

5'RACE with constant-segment primers yielded barcoded, UMI-tagged TCR alpha and TCR beta cDNA libraries. Each CDR3 protein gets one entry after TCRdb re-called the 5' RACE reads with MiXCR. The table lists roughly 450,000 distinct CDR3 sequences, around 17% of them singletons. This CDR3 is 13 amino acids long. The V end lost 5 bases, the J end lost 6 bases, and 11 bases lay between the germline ends. Germline lookup yields CDR1 SEHNR and CDR2 FQNEAQ (reference sequence). J is TRBJ2-4 and V is TRBV7-9; D is uncertain. The sample was PBMCs or a T cell subset sorted from them (not recorded which). The clonotype was recovered from a man between 18 and 35 years old who had mild COVID-19 (a few samples of this study predate the infection). Cell type and time point are not known. CDR3 DNA sequence: TGTGCCAGCAGCCCGTGGTCGACAAACATTCAGTACTTC. This codes for CASSPWSTNIQYF.